Following are 20 T cell receptor beta chains from one sample sequenced in a study of beta chain features in type 1 diabetes (dated by TCRdb to about 2018). Their antigens are not known. Study-level results and caveats: In all four CD4+ subsets, TCRB CDR3 length was moderately but significantly shorter in type 1 diabetes patients.

The library was produced with the immunoSEQ multiplex PCR assay. All of the isolated RNA was reverse transcribed with the High Capacity cDNA Reverse Transcription Kit, so expressed TCRB transcripts were sequenced. TCRdb holds this immuneACCESS table with in-frame rearrangements only. Some clones are missing; in checked studies, unresolved V genes explain under half, and the rest has no known cause. The sample table lists about 150,000 clones, approximately 10% of them with a count of one. The ten most abundant clones make up roughly 0.45% of the sample. The sequenced material came from central memory CD4+ T cells from blood. All receptors derive from a man aged 25 to 40 with type 1 diabetes.

This clone was found many times. The CDR3 is CSAGTGYAEQYF. The CDR3 bases are TGCAGCGCTGGGACAGGTTATGCCGAGCAGTACTTC. V gene TRBV29-1 combines with J gene TRBJ2-7, with 8 bases identical to TRBD1. This CDR3 has 12 residues. Germline V lookup: CDR1 SQVTM, CDR2 ANQGSEA. Losses at the gene ends were 7 bases for V and 6 bases for J; bases not matched to a gene: 8.

The sample holds a few counts of this clone. The chain joins TRBV29-1 to TRBJ1-2; TRBD1 aligns across 12 bases. This CDR3 comprises 17 residues. Germline values: CDR1 SQVTM, CDR2 ANQGSEA. The V and J ends lost 1 base and 2 bases, in that order; junction bases with no gene match: 8. The CDR3 is CSVEGPGQGAGNYGYTF. The CDR3 coding sequence is TGCAGCGTTGAAGGTCCGGGACAGGGGGCTGGGAACTATGGCTACACCTTC. The variable domain in full, with the rest retrieved from reference TRBV29-1 and TRBJ1-2, is SAVISQKPSRDICQRGTSLTIQCQVDSQVTMMFWYRQQPGQSLTLIATANQGSEATYESGFVIDKFPISRPNLTFSTLTVSNMSPEDSSIYLCSVEGPGQGAGNYGYTFGSGTRLTVV.

The V call is TRBV6-5, the J call TRBJ2-7; D ambiguous. This CDR3 has 12 amino acids. CDR1 and CDR2 (germline): MNHEY, SVGAGI. The V end lost 5 bases, the J end lost 3 bases, and 8 bases lay between the germline ends. The CDR3 sequence: CASSLNFYEQYF. CDR3 DNA sequence: TGTGCCAGCAGTCTGAACTTCTACGAGCAGTACTTC.

This clone was detected only a few times. CDR3 nucleotides: TGTGCCAGCAGTCAGCGGACAGTCGATACGCAGTATTTT. Amino acid sequence: CASSQRTVDTQYF. The gene calls are TRBV2 and TRBJ2-3, with a possible D match to TRBD1 (6 bases). CDR3 size: 13 residues. Trimming took 5 bases from V and 6 from J, leaving 12 bases between them. Germline loops: CDR1 SNHLY, CDR2 FYNNEI.

The chain uses TRBV27 and TRBJ1-2; D might be TRBD1 (5 bases). V lost 9 bases and J lost 2, with 16 bases in between. Germline V lookup: CDR1 MNHEY, CDR2 SMNVEV (reference sequence). The CDR3 runs 14 residues. CDR3 bases: TGTGCCAGGACCCCCCTTCAGGGAAACTATGGCTACACCTTC. Protein: CARTPLQGNYGYTF.

The chain has TRBV4-3 and TRBJ2-7; 12 positions match TRBD2. The CDR3 has 18 amino acids. The J segment lost 3 bases and the V segment lost 0 bases, leaving 9 bases of the junction unmatched. Germline assignment: CDR1 LGHNA and CDR2 YSLEER. CDR3 loop: CASSQDLTSGSLRYEQYF. CDR3 sequence (DNA): TGCGCCAGCAGCCAAGATTTGACTAGCGGGAGTCTTCGCTACGAGCAGTACTTC.

The CDR3 sequence is CASSRQREGVEQFF. CDR3 sequence (DNA): TGTGCCAGCAGCAGACAGCGGGAGGGGGTTGAGCAGTTCTTC. The V gene is TRBV7-8, the J gene TRBJ2-1; 10 positions agree with TRBD2. CDR1 is SGHVS and CDR2 is FQNEAQ in the germline V gene. Unmatched junction bases numbered 7, after V lost 5 bases and J lost 9 bases. The CDR3 spans 14 residues.

This chain connects TRBV19 to TRBJ1-2, with TRBD1 matching 7 bases. Germline values: CDR1 LNHDA, CDR2 SQIVND (reference sequence). The CDR3 totals 11 residues. V dropped 8 bases and J dropped 6; count of bases not matched to a gene: 3. In DNA, the CDR3 is TGTGCCAGTGAGGACAGGCATGGCTACACCTTC. Its protein is CASEDRHGYTF.

The chain carries TRBV7-3 and TRBJ2-5, with D maybe TRBD1 (5 bases). V shed 4 bases and J shed 3 bases, with 15 bases lying between them. CDR3 length equals 15 residues. The germline gives CDR1 SGHTA, CDR2 FQGTGA. CDR3 DNA sequence: TGTGCCAGCAGCTCTAACCAGGGTATCGAAGAGACCCAGTACTTC. Translation: CASSSNQGIEETQYF.

This chain links TRBV5-1 with TRBJ1-4; 7 bases are a match to TRBD1. Trimming removed 3 bases from V and 7 bases from J; junction bases left unmatched: 6. CDR1 and CDR2 (germline): SGHRS, YFSETQ. CDR3 length: 14 amino acids. The CDR3 nucleotides are TGCGCCAGCAGCTCTGGACAGGTTGGTGAAAAACTGTTTTTT. Its translation is CASSSGQVGEKLFF.

The chain recombines TRBV19 with TRBJ2-1, with TRBD2 as a possible D gene (6 bases). Trimming took off 4 bases at V and 2 bases at J, with 12 bases between the two ends. The CDR3 is made up of 15 amino acids. Germline V gene data show CDR1 as LNHDA and CDR2 as SQIVND (reference sequence). The CDR3 spells CASSRERETYNEQFF. CDR3 sequence (DNA): TGTGCCAGTAGTAGGGAACGGGAGACCTACAATGAGCAGTTCTTC.

The rearrangement joins TRBV6-5 to TRBJ2-3; D is uncertain. Germline lookup yields CDR1 MNHEY and CDR2 SVGAGI. V lost 0 bases and J lost 2, with 6 bases in between. The CDR3 totals 14 residues. The CDR3 nucleotides read TGTGCCAGCAGTTACTCGCACTCCACAGATACGCAGTATTTT. Residues: CASSYSHSTDTQYF.

The rearrangement links TRBV5-8 to TRBJ1-5; D gene ambiguous. With 4 bases removed from V and 4 bases from J, the gap between germline ends came to 9 bases. The CDR3 has 13 residues. The germline V gene encodes CDR1 SGHTS and CDR2 YDEGEE. In DNA form, the CDR3 reads TGTGCCAGCAGCAACGGACTTAATCAGCCCCAGCATTTT. It translates to CASSNGLNQPQHF.

The rearrangement uses TRBV15 and TRBJ2-7; possibly TRBD2 for D (5 bases). Germline-derived CDR1 and CDR2 are LNHNV and YYDKDF (reference sequence). V lost 0 bases and J lost 1, with 22 bases in between. The CDR3 runs to 19 residues. The CDR3 sequence: CATSRESPAVRTGSYEQYF. As DNA, the CDR3 is TGTGCCACCAGCAGAGAGTCCCCAGCCGTAAGGACTGGATCCTACGAGCAGTACTTC.

This clone was detected a few times. V usage is TRBV2 and J usage is TRBJ2-1; 8 bases are a match to TRBD2. CDR3 length equals 14 residues. J was trimmed by 6 bases and V by 4 bases; bases with no gene match: 5. Per the germline V gene, CDR1 is SNHLY and CDR2 is FYNNEI. CDR3 bases: TGTGCCAGCAGTGCCCACGGGAGGGCCAATGAGCAGTTCTTC. Translated: CASSAHGRANEQFF.

The gene calls are TRBV18 and TRBJ2-3; D is uncertain. The germline gives CDR1 KGHSH, CDR2 LQKENI. CDR3 size: 13 residues. V was pared by 2 bases and J by 0 bases, with 3 bases between. DNA of the CDR3: TGTGCCAGCTCACCAACTAGCACAGATACGCAGTATTTT. It codes for CASSPTSTDTQYF. The variable domain in full, with the rest retrieved from reference TRBV18 and TRBJ2-3, is NAGVMQNPRHLVRRRGQEARLRCSPMKGHSHVYWYRQLPEEGLKFMVYLQKENIIDESGMPKERFSAEFPKEGPSILRIQQVVRGDSAAYFCASSPTSTDTQYFGPGTRLTVL.

V is TRBV7-9 and J is TRBJ2-1; 9 bases match TRBD2. Germline CDR1 SEHNR, CDR2 FQNEAQ (reference sequence). V lost 1 base, J lost 7 bases, and 8 bases stayed unmatched. This CDR3 comprises 16 residues. CDR3 residues: CASSLGGGRAWNEQFF. The CDR3 DNA is TGTGCCAGCAGCTTAGGAGGCGGGAGGGCCTGGAATGAGCAGTTCTTC.

This clone appeared many times. CDR3 nucleotides: TGCAGCGTTGGAAAGGGGTACCCGCTGTGGGAGCAGTACTTC. Protein sequence: CSVGKGYPLWEQYF. The genes are TRBV29-1 and TRBJ2-7, with a weak D call TRBD1 (5 bases). CDR1 SQVTM and CDR2 ANQGSEA come from the germline V gene. This CDR3 contains 14 residues. The V end was cut by 4 bases, the J end by 7 bases, with 20 bases between.

This clone has only a few counts. The CDR3 is CASSLGLAGVDTQYF. For the CDR3, the DNA is TGTGCCAGCAGCTTAGGACTAGCGGGAGTAGATACGCAGTATTTT. The chain couples TRBV7-2 to TRBJ2-3, with TRBD2 matching 12 bases. The CDR3 is 15 residues long. CDR1 and CDR2 (germline): SGHTA, FQGNSA. V gave up 1 base and J gave up 5 bases; unmatched junction bases: 1.

This chain connects TRBV30 to TRBJ2-6; D remains unclear. The CDR3 consists of 15 residues. Germline-derived CDR1 and CDR2 are GTSNPN and SVGIG (reference sequence). V gave up 3 bases and J gave up 0 bases, with 9 bases separating them. Here the CDR3 DNA reads TGTGCCTGGAGGCCAACTGCCTCTGGGGCCAACGTCCTGACTTTC. It translates to CAWRPTASGANVLTF.